The 19 T cell receptor beta chains given below trace back to one sample, sequenced in a study of cytomegalovirus exposure and HLA in healthy donors. Primers for the PCR totalled 60 Vbeta and 13 Jbeta. Here immunoSEQ multiplex PCR was the method, and the copy in TCRdb shows in-frame clones only, minus some. The table includes tens of thousands of clones, approximately 70% detected once. Sequencing used PBMCs. The source of these receptors is a man in his forties or fifties in good health and CMV-seronegative.

A single count supports this clone. The chain combines TRBV5-1 with TRBJ2-7; a possible D gene is TRBD2 (5 bases). The CDR3 covers 13 residues. Germline CDR1 and CDR2: SGHRS and YFSETQ. Trimming pared 4 bases from V and 1 base from J, leaving 9 bases between. The DNA of the CDR3 is TGCGCCAGCAGCACCACTAGATCCTACGAGCAGTACTTC. This sequence encodes CASSTTRSYEQYF.

V usage is TRBV6-4 and J usage is TRBJ2-3; 7 positions match TRBD2. V was clipped by 6 bases and J by 4 bases; unmatched bases: 4. Germline V gene data show CDR1 as MRHNA and CDR2 as SNTAGT. CDR3 size: 13 residues. CDR3 in DNA: TGTGCCAGCAGAGCTAGCGGCGCAGATACGCAGTATTTT. Protein: CASRASGADTQYF.

The J gene is TRBJ1-3, the V gene TRBV18; TRBD1 agrees at 7 bases. The CDR3 runs to 16 residues. The V gene's germline CDR1 is KGHSH and CDR2 LQKENI. With 4 bases clipped from V and 0 bases from J, the junction kept 6 bases outside the gene matches. CDR3 amino acids: CASSQAAGGSGNTIYF. CDR3 DNA sequence: TGTGCCAGCTCACAGGCCGCAGGGGGCTCTGGAAACACCATATATTTT. Full variable domain (outside the CDR3, taken from reference TRBV18 and TRBJ1-3): NAGVMQNPRHLVRRRGQEARLRCSPMKGHSHVYWYRQLPEEGLKFMVYLQKENIIDESGMPKERFSAEFPKEGPSILRIQQVVRGDSAAYFCASSQAAGGSGNTIYFGEGSWLTVV.

The rearrangement joins TRBV7-9 to TRBJ2-2, with TRBD2 as a possible D gene (6 bases). CDR1 is SEHNR and CDR2 is FQNEAQ in the germline V gene (reference sequence). The CDR3 has 17 amino acids. Trimming stripped 4 bases from V and 2 bases from J, with 17 bases between. CDR3 coding DNA: TGTGCCAGCAGCTCCCCCTTAGGAGGGGACAACACCGGGGAGCTGTTTTTT. It codes for CASSSPLGGDNTGELFF.

This clone has just a few counts. The CDR3 is CASSLYVGAGTQYF. CDR3 nucleotides: TGTGCCAGCAGCTTGTATGTGGGAGCAGGGACCCAGTACTTC. The chain employs TRBV11-2 and TRBJ2-5, with D possibly being TRBD2 (5 bases). Germline V gene lookup returns CDR1 SGHAT and CDR2 FQNNGV. The CDR3 contains 14 residues. Deletions cut 3 bases from V and 7 bases from J, with 15 bases between. Filled out from reference TRBV11-2 and TRBJ2-5, the complete variable domain reads EAGVAQSPRYKIIEKRQSVAFWCNPISGHATLYWYQQILGQGPKLLIQFQNNGVVDDSQLPKDRFSAERLKGVDSTLKIQPAKLEDSAVYLCASSLYVGAGTQYFGPGTRLLVL.

As concerns this clone: An end of the junction differs from the germline gene, which may be a read error. V gene TRBV9 combines with J gene TRBJ1-6; D is ambiguous. The CDR3 loop spans 15 amino acids. Germline lookup yields CDR1 SGDLS and CDR2 YYNGEE. CDR3 bases: TGTGCCAGCAGTCCCACTAGCTCCAATAATTCACCCCTCCACTTT. Translation gives CASSPTSSNNSPLHF.

V and J are TRBV6-5 and TRBJ1-1, with TRBD1 matching 11 bases. The germline CDR1 and CDR2 sequences are MNHEY and SVGAGI. The CDR3 is 16 residues long. Trimming at V came to 4 bases and at J to 4 bases, leaving 8 bases not matched to a gene. CDR3 amino acids: CASSSGQGAVTTEAFF. The CDR3 DNA is TGTGCCAGCAGTTCCGGACAGGGGGCGGTAACCACTGAAGCTTTCTTT.

This chain joins TRBV7-3 and TRBJ1-4, with TRBD1 matching 9 bases. There are 15 residues in the CDR3. J lost 5 bases, V lost 7 bases, and 8 bases had no gene match. The V gene's germline CDR1 is SGHTA and CDR2 FQGTGA. CDR3 nucleotides: TGTGCCAGCAAAAGAACAGGGGGCGTCAATGAAAAACTGTTTTTT. It codes for CASKRTGGVNEKLFF.

This rearrangement joins TRBV18 to TRBJ1-1; 9 nucleotides line up with TRBD1. The CDR3 is 13 amino acids. Trimming removed 2 bases from V and 10 bases from J; junction bases left unmatched: 5. CDR1 and CDR2 (germline): KGHSH, LQKENI. Written as DNA, the CDR3 is TGTGCCAGCTCACCATGGGACAGGGTCGGAGCTTTCTTT. It yields the protein CASSPWDRVGAFF.

This CDR3 reads CASSPSRSSYEQYF. DNA of the CDR3: TGTGCCAGCAGCCCCTCGCGGTCCTCCTACGAGCAGTACTTC. V gene TRBV13 combines with J gene TRBJ2-7; D remains unclear. The germline gives CDR1 PRHDT, CDR2 FYEKMQ (reference sequence). V shed 5 bases and J shed 0 bases, with 11 bases lying between them. This CDR3 is 14 amino acids long.

A few counts support this clone. The chain has TRBV7-9 and TRBJ2-6; TRBD1 matches at 9 bases. CDR3 length: 16 amino acids. Germline lookup yields CDR1 SEHNR and CDR2 FQNEAQ (reference sequence). Unmatched junction bases numbered 4, after V lost 5 bases and J lost 2 bases. CDR3 region: CASSANRGPGANVLTF. In nucleotides, the CDR3 is TGTGCCAGCAGCGCAAACAGGGGGCCTGGGGCCAACGTCCTGACTTTC.

This clone was seen only once. The chain is built from TRBV18 and TRBJ2-7; weak D call: TRBD1 (6 bases). V was pared by 3 bases and J by 1 base, with 10 bases between. The CDR3 runs to 14 residues. The germline V gene encodes CDR1 KGHSH and CDR2 LQKENI. The DNA for the CDR3 is TGTGCCAGCTCACCTCTGGACAGATCCTACGAGCAGTACTTC. Translating gives CASSPLDRSYEQYF. The whole variable domain, remainder taken from reference TRBV18 and TRBJ2-7, is NAGVMQNPRHLVRRRGQEARLRCSPMKGHSHVYWYRQLPEEGLKFMVYLQKENIIDESGMPKERFSAEFPKEGPSILRIQQVVRGDSAAYFCASSPLDRSYEQYFGPGTRLTVT.

CDR3 sequence reads: CASSRVQGFSNQPQHF. CDR3 bases: TGTGCCAGCTCACGCGTACAGGGGTTTAGCAATCAGCCCCAGCATTTT. V gene TRBV18 combines with J gene TRBJ1-5; 7 bases are shared with TRBD1. After removal of 4 bases from V and 0 bases from J, the junction contained 6 bases not matched to a gene. This CDR3 has 16 residues. Germline CDR1 reads KGHSH; CDR2 reads LQKENI. Together with reference TRBV18 and TRBJ1-5, the CDR3 gives the full variable domain: NAGVMQNPRHLVRRRGQEARLRCSPMKGHSHVYWYRQLPEEGLKFMVYLQKENIIDESGMPKERFSAEFPKEGPSILRIQQVVRGDSAAYFCASSRVQGFSNQPQHFGDGTRLSIL.

The chain employs TRBV5-1 and TRBJ2-3, with 8 nucleotides matching TRBD1. CDR1 is SGHRS and CDR2 is YFSETQ in the germline V gene. J lost 4 bases, V lost 0 bases, and 4 bases had no gene match. The CDR3 spans 15 residues. The chain's CDR3 is CASSLGQGAADTQYF. As DNA, the CDR3 is TGCGCCAGCAGCTTGGGGCAGGGGGCAGCAGATACGCAGTATTTT.

This sequence joins TRBV29-1 and TRBJ2-1; 7 bases align to TRBD1. The germline CDR1 and CDR2 sequences are SQVTM and ANQGSEA. The V gene end was trimmed by 6 bases and the J gene end by 4 bases; junction bases not matched to a gene: 6. This CDR3 comprises 13 residues. In DNA form, the CDR3 reads TGCAGCGTCCCCGGGACAGTATACAATGAGCAGTTCTTC. This codes for CSVPGTVYNEQFF.

This chain links TRBV29-1 with TRBJ1-2; D ambiguous. This CDR3 has 11 amino acids. Per germline, CDR1 SQVTM and CDR2 ANQGSEA. The V and J ends lost 0 bases and 8 bases respectively, with 7 bases between them. This chain's CDR3 is CSVEENGGYTF. The CDR3 region has the DNA TGCAGCGTTGAAGAGAACGGGGGCTACACCTTC.

This sequence joins TRBV11-3 and TRBJ2-1; possibly TRBD2 for D (5 bases). Germline-derived CDR1 and CDR2 are SGHNT and YENEEA. The ends were cut back, 4 bases at V and 6 bases at J, with 10 bases in the middle. This CDR3 has 13 residues. As DNA, the CDR3 is TGTGCCAGCAGCTCAGCGGCGACCAATGAGCAGTTCTTC. Its translation is CASSSAATNEQFF.

V gene TRBV10-1 combines with J gene TRBJ2-7, with 11 positions matching TRBD2. J lost 0 bases, V lost 5 bases, and 9 bases had no gene match. CDR1 and CDR2 (germline): WNHNN, SYGVQD (reference sequence). The CDR3 extends over 17 amino acids. As DNA, the CDR3 is TGCGCCAGCAGTCCCGGACTAGCGGGCGGAAGCTCCTACGAGCAGTACTTC. Its protein is CASSPGLAGGSSYEQYF.

The chain links TRBV7-6 to TRBJ1-2, with D maybe TRBD1 (6 bases). V lost 5 bases, J lost 4 bases, and 14 bases lay in between. Germline-derived CDR1 and CDR2 are SGHVS and FNYEAQ. The CDR3 covers 14 residues. CDR3 DNA sequence: TGTGCCAGCAGCCCAAGGACAGTACGCTATGGCTACACCTTC. Translating it yields CASSPRTVRYGYTF.